This TCR beta chain was found in a study of cytomegalovirus exposure and HLA in healthy donors. Some clones are missing from TCRdb's copy, which holds only in-frame ones; the method was immunoSEQ multiplex PCR. The table records roughly 130,000 clones, 85% to 90% of them present only once. Sequences were obtained from PBMCs. This sequence originates from a man under 40 in good health and CMV-seronegative.

The chain's CDR3 is CASRTTSGVTDTQYF. The DNA of the CDR3 is TGTGCCAGCAGGACAACTAGCGGGGTTACAGATACGCAGTATTTT. The chain recombines TRBV27 with TRBJ2-3; 10 nucleotides line up with TRBD2. With 6 bases clipped from V and 3 bases from J, the junction kept 6 bases outside the gene matches. This CDR3 has 15 residues. Germline V gene sequence: CDR1 MNHEY, CDR2 SMNVEV (reference sequence).